This T cell receptor (beta chain) was recovered during a study of shared clonotypes between healthy human individuals. The V end lost 8 bases, the J end lost 1 base, and 14 bases lay between the germline ends. The CDR3 loop spans 14 amino acids. The germline gives CDR1 LNHDA, CDR2 SQIVND (reference sequence). Concerning this clone: Its antigen is not known.

Healthy adults negative for HIV, lacking recent acute infections or vaccinations, served as donors. The table came from immunoSEQ multiplex PCR; TCRdb's copy has only in-frame clones and leaves some out. The table records about 2.4 million clones, 90% to 95% of them present only once. Findings of the study overall: Depth of sequencing was expected to influence donor clonotype sharing. Non-shared clonotypes displayed generation probabilities falling below those of clonotypes present in all four donors.

The sequence came from a man younger than 35 in good health. Material: naive CD4+ T cells sorted from blood. This sample's subset: CD45RA+ positively selected. The V gene is TRBV19, the J gene TRBJ1-2; possibly TRBD1 for D (5 bases). Written as DNA, the CDR3 is TGTGCCAGTGTTAAGATTGGGGGTAACTATGGCTACACCTTC. As protein: CASVKIGGNYGYTF. Complete variable domain (other parts from reference TRBV19 and TRBJ1-2): DGGITQSPKYLFRKEGQNVTLSCEQNLNHDAMYWYRQDPGQGLRLIYYSQIVNDFQKGDIAEGYSVSREKKESFPLTVTSAQKNPTAFYLCASVKIGGNYGYTFGSGTRLTVV.